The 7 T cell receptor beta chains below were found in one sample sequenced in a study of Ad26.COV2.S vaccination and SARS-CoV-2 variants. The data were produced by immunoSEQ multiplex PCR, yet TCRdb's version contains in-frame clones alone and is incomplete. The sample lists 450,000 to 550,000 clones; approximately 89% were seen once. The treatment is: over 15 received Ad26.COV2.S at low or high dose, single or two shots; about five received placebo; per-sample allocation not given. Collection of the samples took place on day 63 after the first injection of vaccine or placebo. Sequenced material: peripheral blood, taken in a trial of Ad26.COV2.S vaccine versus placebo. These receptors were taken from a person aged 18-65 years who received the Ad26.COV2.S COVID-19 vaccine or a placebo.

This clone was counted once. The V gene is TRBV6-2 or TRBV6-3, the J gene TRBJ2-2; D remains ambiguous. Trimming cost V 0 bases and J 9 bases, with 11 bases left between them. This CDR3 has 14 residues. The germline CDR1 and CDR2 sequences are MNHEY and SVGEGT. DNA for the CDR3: TGTGCCAGCAGTTACTCGAGGTATCACCGGGAGCTGTTTTTT. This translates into CASSYSRYHRELFF.

The CDR3 sequence is CASGTGGYNEQFF. As DNA, the CDR3 is TGTGCCAGCGGGACAGGAGGGTACAATGAGCAGTTCTTC. The V call is TRBV2, the J call TRBJ2-1, with TRBD1 matching 8 bases. Germline V gene data show CDR1 as SNHLY and CDR2 as FYNNEI. The V and J ends lost 8 bases and 4 bases, in that order; junction bases with no gene match: 4. This CDR3 has 13 residues.

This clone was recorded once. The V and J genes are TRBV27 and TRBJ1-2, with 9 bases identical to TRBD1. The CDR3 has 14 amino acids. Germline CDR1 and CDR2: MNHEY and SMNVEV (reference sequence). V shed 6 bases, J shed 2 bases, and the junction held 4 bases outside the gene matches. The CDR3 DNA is TGTGCCAGCAGGGGACAGGGTATAAACTATGGCTACACCTTC. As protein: CASRGQGINYGYTF.

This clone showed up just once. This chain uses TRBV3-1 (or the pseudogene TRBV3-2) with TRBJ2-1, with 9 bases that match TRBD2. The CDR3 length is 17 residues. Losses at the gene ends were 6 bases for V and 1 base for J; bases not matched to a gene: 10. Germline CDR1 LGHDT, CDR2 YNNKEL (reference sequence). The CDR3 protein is CASSRSTTSGSYNEQFF. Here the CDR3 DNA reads TGTGCCAGCAGTCGTTCAACCACTAGCGGGTCCTACAATGAGCAGTTCTTC.

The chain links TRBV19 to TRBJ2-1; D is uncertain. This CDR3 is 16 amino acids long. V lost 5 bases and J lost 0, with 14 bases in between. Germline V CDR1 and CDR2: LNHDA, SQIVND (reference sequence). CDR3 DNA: TGTGCCAGTAGTCCCCGCACTGTGTACTCCTACAATGAGCAGTTCTTC. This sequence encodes CASSPRTVYSYNEQFF.

CDR3 sequence reads: CSVTGTYNEQFF. CDR3 DNA sequence: TGCAGCGTAACAGGAACTTACAATGAGCAGTTCTTC. This sequence joins TRBV29-1 and TRBJ2-1; tentative D call: TRBD1 (5 bases). Germline values: CDR1 SQVTM, CDR2 ANQGSEA. CDR3 size: 12 residues. Trimming stripped 6 bases from V and 4 bases from J, with 10 bases between.

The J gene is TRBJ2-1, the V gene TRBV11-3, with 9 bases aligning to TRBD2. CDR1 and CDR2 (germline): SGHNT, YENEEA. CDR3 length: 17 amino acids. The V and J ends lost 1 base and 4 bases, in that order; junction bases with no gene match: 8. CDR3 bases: TGTGCCAGCAGCTTAGGTACCGGGACTAGCCCGTACAATGAGCAGTTCTTC. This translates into CASSLGTGTSPYNEQFF.